The T cell receptor beta chain under discussion was sequenced for a study of Ad26.COV2.S vaccination and SARS-CoV-2 variants. Study in general: The vaccine Ad26.COV2.S was put into the muscle once, or twice with 56 days between. Study results and limitations: Substantial breadth was reported for post-vaccination spike-specific CD8+ and CD4+ T cells. People given the vaccine had a wider spike-specific TCR breadth than placebo recipients did.

Concerning this clone itself: Its antigen is as yet unknown.

Measured with immunoSEQ multiplex PCR; TCRdb has only the in-frame clones, and not every one. The sample records about 350,000 clones, 70% to 90% being singletons. The treatment was: some 19 received Ad26.COV2.S at low or high dose, single or two shots; roughly five received placebo; per-sample allocation not given. Samples were taken on day 63 after the first vaccine or placebo injection. Immunization relied on an Ad26 vector, which expressed Wuhan-strain SARS-CoV-2 spike. The source material was peripheral blood, sampled in a trial of Ad26.COV2.S vaccine versus placebo. This TCR was recovered from a person between 18 and 59 years old who received the Ad26.COV2.S COVID-19 vaccine or a placebo.

The CDR3 nucleotides read TGTGCCACAAGCGTAGACCTTAATGAAAAACTGTTTTTT. Translating it yields CATSVDLNEKLFF. V and J are TRBV6-5 and TRBJ1-4; D call uncertain. Trimming removed 10 bases at V and 4 bases at J, with 13 bases between. The CDR3 consists of 13 residues. Looked up from germline, CDR1 is MNHEY and CDR2 is SVGAGI.